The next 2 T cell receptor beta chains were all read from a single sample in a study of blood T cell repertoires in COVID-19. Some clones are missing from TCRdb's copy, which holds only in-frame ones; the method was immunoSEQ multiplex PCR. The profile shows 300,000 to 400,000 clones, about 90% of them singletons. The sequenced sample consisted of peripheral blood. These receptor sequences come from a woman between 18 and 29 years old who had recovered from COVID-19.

The CDR3 DNA sequence: TGCAGTGCTAGTCTCTCCGGGAGAGGTACGCAGTATTTT. Residues: CSASLSGRGTQYF. The gene calls are TRBV20-1 and TRBJ2-3, with D possibly TRBD2 on 6 matching bases. Germline assignment: CDR1 DFQATT and CDR2 SNEGSKA (reference sequence). The CDR3 totals 13 residues. The ends were cut back, 3 bases at V and 8 bases at J, with 15 bases in the middle.

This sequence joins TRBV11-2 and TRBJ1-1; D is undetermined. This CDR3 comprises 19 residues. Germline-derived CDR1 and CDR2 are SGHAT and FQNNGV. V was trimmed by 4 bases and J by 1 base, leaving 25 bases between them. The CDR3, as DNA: TGTGCCAGCAGCTCCGGTCGCGGGGAACAATTCTTGGAGAACACTGAAGCTTTCTTT. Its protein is CASSSGRGEQFLENTEAFF.